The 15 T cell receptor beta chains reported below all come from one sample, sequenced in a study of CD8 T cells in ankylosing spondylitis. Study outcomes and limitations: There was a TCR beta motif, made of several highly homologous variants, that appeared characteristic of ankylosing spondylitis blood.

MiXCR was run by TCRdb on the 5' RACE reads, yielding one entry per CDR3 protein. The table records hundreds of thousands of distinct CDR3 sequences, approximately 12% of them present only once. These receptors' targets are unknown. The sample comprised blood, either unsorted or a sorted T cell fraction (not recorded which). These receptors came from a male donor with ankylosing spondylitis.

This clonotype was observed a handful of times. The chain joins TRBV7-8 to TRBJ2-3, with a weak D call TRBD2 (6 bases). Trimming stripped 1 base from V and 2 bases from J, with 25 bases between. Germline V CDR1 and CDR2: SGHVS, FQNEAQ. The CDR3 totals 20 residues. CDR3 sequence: CASSLVILARHQTDTDTQYF. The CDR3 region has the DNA TGTGCCAGCAGCTTAGTGATACTAGCACGACATCAAACCGACACAGATACGCAGTATTTT.

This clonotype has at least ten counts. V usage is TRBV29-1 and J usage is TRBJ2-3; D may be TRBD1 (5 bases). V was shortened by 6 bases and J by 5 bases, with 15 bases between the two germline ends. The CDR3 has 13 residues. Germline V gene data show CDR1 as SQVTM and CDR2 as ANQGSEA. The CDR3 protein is CSVTRQTGDTQYF. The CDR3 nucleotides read TGCAGCGTCACACGACAGACCGGAGATACGCAGTATTTT.

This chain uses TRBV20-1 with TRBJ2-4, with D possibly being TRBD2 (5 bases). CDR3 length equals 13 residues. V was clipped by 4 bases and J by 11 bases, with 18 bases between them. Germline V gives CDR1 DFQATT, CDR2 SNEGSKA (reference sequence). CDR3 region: CSATRALRGLQYF. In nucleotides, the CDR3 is TGCAGTGCTACGAGGGCGCTGAGAGGGCTTCAGTACTTC.

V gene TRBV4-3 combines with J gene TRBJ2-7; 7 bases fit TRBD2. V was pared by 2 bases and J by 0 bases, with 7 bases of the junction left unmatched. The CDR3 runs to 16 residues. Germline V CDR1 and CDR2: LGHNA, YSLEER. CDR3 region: CASSQFGGDRSYEQYF. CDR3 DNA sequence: TGCGCCAGCAGCCAATTTGGGGGGGACCGCTCCTACGAGCAGTACTTC.

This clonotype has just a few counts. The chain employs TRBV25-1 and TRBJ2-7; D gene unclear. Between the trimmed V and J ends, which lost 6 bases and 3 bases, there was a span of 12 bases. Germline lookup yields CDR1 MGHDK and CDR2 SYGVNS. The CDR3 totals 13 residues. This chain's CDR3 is CASRSSFFYEQYF. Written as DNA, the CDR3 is TGTGCCAGCAGGTCGAGTTTCTTCTACGAGCAGTACTTC.

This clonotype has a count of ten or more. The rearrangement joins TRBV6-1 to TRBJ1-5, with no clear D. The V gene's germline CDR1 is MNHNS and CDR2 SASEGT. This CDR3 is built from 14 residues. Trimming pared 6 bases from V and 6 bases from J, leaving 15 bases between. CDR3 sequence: CASSPGHLSQPQHF. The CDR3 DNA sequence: TGTGCCAGCAGCCCCGGTCATTTAAGTCAGCCCCAGCATTTT.

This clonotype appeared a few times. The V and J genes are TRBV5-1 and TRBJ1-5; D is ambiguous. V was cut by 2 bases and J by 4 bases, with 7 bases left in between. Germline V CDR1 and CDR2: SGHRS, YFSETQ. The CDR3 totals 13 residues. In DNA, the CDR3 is TGCGCCAGCAGCTTCGAGCCGAATCAGCCCCAGCATTTT. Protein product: CASSFEPNQPQHF. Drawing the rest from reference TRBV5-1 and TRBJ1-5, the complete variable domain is KAGVTQTPRYLIKTRGQQVTLSCSPISGHRSVSWYQQTPGQGLQFLFEYFSETQRNKGNFPGRFSGRQFSNSRSEMNVSTLELGDSALYLCASSFEPNQPQHFGDGTRLSIL.

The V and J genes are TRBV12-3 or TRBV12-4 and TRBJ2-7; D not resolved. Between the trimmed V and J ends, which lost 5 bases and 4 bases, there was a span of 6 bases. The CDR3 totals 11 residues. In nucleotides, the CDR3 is TGTGCCAGCAGTATACGGTACGAGCAGTACTTC. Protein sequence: CASSIRYEQYF.

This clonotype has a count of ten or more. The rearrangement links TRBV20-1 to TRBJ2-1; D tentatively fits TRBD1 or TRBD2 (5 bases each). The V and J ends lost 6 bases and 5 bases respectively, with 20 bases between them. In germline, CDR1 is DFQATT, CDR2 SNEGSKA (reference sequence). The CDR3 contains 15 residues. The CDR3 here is CSALRDALRDNEQFF. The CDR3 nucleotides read TGCAGTGCCCTCCGGGACGCCCTTAGGGACAATGAGCAGTTCTTC.

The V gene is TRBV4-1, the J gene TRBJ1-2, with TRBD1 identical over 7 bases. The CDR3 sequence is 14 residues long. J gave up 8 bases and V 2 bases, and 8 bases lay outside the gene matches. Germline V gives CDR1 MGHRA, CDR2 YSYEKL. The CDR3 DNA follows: TGCGCCAGCAGCCAACAGACAGGGTTTGGGGGCTACACCTTC. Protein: CASSQQTGFGGYTF.

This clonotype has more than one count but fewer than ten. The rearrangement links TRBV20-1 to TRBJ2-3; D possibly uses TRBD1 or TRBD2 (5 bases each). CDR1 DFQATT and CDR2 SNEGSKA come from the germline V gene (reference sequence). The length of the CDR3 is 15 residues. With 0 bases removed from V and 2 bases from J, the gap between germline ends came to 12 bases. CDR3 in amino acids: CSARDTVGPTDTQYF. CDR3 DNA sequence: TGCAGTGCTAGAGATACTGTGGGACCCACAGATACGCAGTATTTT.

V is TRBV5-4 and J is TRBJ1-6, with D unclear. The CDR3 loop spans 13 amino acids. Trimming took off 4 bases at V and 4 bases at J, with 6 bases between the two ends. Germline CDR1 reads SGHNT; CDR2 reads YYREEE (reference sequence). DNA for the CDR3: TGTGCCAGCAGCGGAGATTATAATTCACCCCTCCACTTT. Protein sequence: CASSGDYNSPLHF.

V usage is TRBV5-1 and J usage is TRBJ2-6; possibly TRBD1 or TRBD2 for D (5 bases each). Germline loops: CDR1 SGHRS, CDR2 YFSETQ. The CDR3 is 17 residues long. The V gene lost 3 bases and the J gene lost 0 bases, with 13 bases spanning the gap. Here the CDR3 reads CASSSGTPTSGANVLTF. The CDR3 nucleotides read TGCGCCAGCAGCTCCGGGACCCCCACCTCTGGGGCCAACGTCCTGACTTTC.

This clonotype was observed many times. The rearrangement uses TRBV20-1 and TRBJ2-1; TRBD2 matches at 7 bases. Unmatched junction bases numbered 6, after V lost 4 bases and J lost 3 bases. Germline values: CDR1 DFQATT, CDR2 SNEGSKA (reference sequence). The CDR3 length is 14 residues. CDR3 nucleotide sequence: TGCAGTGCTATCCCTGGCGGGGGCTACAATGAGCAGTTCTTC. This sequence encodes CSAIPGGGYNEQFF.

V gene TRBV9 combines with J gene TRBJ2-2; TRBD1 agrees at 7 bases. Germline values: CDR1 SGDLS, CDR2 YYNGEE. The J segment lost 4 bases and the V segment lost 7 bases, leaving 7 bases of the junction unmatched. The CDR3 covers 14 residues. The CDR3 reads CASSVGQSTGELFF. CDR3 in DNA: TGTGCCAGCTCAGTGGGACAGAGCACCGGGGAGCTGTTTTTT.